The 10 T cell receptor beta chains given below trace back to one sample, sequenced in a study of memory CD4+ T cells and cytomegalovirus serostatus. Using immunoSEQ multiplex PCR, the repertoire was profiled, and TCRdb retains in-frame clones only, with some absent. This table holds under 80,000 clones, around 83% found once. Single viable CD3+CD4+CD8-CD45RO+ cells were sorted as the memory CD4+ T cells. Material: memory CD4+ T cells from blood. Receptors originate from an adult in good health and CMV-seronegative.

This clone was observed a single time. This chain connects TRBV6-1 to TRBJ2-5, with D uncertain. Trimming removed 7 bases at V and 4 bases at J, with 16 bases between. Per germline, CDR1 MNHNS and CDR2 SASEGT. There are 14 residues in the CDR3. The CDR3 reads CASTRTWAPETQYF. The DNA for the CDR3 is TGTGCCAGCACAAGAACCTGGGCCCCAGAGACCCAGTACTTC.

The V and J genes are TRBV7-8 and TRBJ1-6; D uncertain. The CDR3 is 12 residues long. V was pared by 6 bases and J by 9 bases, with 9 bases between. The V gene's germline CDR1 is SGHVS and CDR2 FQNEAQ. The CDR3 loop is CASRTRSSPLHF. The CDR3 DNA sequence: TGTGCCAGCAGGACAAGGAGTTCACCCCTCCACTTT.

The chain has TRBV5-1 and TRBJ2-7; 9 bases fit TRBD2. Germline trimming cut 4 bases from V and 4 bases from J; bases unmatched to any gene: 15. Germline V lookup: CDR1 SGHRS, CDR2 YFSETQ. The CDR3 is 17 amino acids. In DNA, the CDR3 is TGCGCCAGCAGCCCCTGGGGGAGCGGGAGGATGACTTACGAGCAGTACTTC. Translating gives CASSPWGSGRMTYEQYF.

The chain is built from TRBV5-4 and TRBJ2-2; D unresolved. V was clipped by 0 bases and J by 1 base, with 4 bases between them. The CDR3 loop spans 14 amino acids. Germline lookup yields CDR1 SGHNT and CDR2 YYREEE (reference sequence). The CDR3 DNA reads TGTGCCAGCAGCTTGGACAAGAACACCGGGGAGCTGTTTTTT. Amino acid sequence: CASSLDKNTGELFF. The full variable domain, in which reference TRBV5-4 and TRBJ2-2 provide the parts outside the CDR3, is ETGVTQSPTHLIKTRGQQVTLRCSSQSGHNTVSWYQQALGQGPQFIFQYYREEENGRGNFPPRFSGLQFPNYSSELNVNALELDDSALYLCASSLDKNTGELFFGEGSRLTVL.

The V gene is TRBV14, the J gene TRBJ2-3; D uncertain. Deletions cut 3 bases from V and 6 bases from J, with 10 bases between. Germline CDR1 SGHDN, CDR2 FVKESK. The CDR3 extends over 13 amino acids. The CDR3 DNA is TGTGCCAGCAGCCAGGATAAGGCGGATACGCAGTATTTT. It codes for CASSQDKADTQYF.

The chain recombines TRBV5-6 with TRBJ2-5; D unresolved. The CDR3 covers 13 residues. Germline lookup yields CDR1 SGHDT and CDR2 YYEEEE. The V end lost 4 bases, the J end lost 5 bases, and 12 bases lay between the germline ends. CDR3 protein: CASSRPLGETQYF. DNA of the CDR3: TGTGCCAGCAGCAGGCCTCTGGGTGAGACCCAGTACTTC.

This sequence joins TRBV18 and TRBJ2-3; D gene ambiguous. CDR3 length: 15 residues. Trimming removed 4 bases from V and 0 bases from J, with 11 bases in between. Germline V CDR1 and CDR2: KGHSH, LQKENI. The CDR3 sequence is CASSRGSPSTDTQYF. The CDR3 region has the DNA TGTGCCAGCTCACGGGGAAGCCCTAGCACAGATACGCAGTATTTT.

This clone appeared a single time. CDR3 DNA sequence: TGCAGCGTTGAAGTGGGGACACACGTTGGTGTCGGGGAGCTGTTTTTT. This gives the protein CSVEVGTHVGVGELFF. The gene calls are TRBV29-1 and TRBJ2-2; D may be TRBD1 (6 bases). The CDR3 runs to 16 residues. The V and J ends lost 1 base and 7 bases respectively, with 19 bases between them. Germline V CDR1 and CDR2: SQVTM, ANQGSEA.

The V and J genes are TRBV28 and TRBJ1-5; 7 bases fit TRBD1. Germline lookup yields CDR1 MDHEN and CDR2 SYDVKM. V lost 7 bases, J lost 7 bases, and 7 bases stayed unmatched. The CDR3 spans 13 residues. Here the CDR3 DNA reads TGTGCCAGCACAGAGACAGGGAAGCAGCCCCAGCATTTT. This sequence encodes CASTETGKQPQHF.

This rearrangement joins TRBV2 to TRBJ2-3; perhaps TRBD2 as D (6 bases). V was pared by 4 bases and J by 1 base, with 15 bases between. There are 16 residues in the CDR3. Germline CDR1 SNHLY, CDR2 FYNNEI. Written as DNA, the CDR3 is TGTGCCAGCAGTGGAGCGGGCAACCGGCGCACAGATACGCAGTATTTT. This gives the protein CASSGAGNRRTDTQYF.